This T cell receptor (beta chain) was recorded in a study of control samples from healthy donors and cancer patients. CDR3 length equals 14 residues. Germline-derived CDR1 and CDR2 are SQVTM and ANQGSEA. The germline V and J ends were trimmed by 4 bases and 6 bases, with 18 bases remaining between them. Assay: immunoSEQ multiplex PCR; the TCRdb copy retains only in-frame clones and omits some. Here the sample spans around 150,000 clones, around 90% being singletons. Sequenced input: blood. This receptor was identified in a man aged 25 to 45 in good health. This chain links TRBV29-1 with TRBJ1-2; D unresolved. The CDR3 nucleotides are TGCAGCGTTGTCAATCCCCAGTTCTTGCATGGCTACACCTTC. Its protein product is CSVVNPQFLHGYTF.